Following are 18 T cell receptor beta chains from one sample sequenced in a study of T cells after yellow fever vaccination (dated by TCRdb to between 2017 and 2020). To prepare the library, 5' RACE was applied. Sequencer: Illumina HiSeq 2500. TCRdb reprocessing: public reads trimmed at Q25 with fastp, clones called with MiXCR, in-frame beta chains kept. When rows share a CDR3 protein, they turn into one entry using the most common DNA and genes. The sample table holds 200,000 to 250,000 distinct CDR3 sequences, of which around 7% were seen once. Approximately 0.84% of the sample is in the top ten clones. This specimen's treatment or condition label, interpreted: live attenuated yellow fever vaccine strain. The sample was CD4+ T cells sorted from PBMCs, taken 15 days after the yellow fever booster vaccination. These receptors came from a man aged 25-40 years who received the YFV17D yellow fever vaccine.

This chain uses TRBV12-3 or TRBV12-4 with TRBJ1-2; D is ambiguous. V shed 3 bases and J shed 4 bases, with 15 bases lying between them. CDR3 length: 15 amino acids. CDR3 DNA sequence: TGTGCCAGCAGTTTCAACTTGGGTTCTCGCTATGGCTACACCTTC. Translating gives CASSFNLGSRYGYTF.

This clonotype showed up just a few times. V gene TRBV5-1 combines with J gene TRBJ2-1; a possible D gene is TRBD1 (5 bases). Germline assignment: CDR1 SGHRS and CDR2 YFSETQ. Trimming shortened V by 0 bases and J by 8 bases, and 12 bases separated the two germline ends. CDR3 size: 14 residues. The CDR3 region has the DNA TGCGCCAGCAGCTTGGGACAGCTTAGGCATGAGCAGTTCTTC. Translating it yields CASSLGQLRHEQFF.

This clonotype came up many times. The gene calls are TRBV5-1 and TRBJ2-1; 10 positions match TRBD2. The germline V gene encodes CDR1 SGHRS and CDR2 YFSETQ. The CDR3 consists of 14 residues. The trim removed 5 bases at V and 9 bases at J, leaving 8 bases unmatched. The CDR3, as DNA: TGCGCCAGCAGGAAGCGGGAGGGCTTCGGTGAGCAGTTCTTC. Translating gives CASRKREGFGEQFF.

The chain combines TRBV27 with TRBJ1-3, with D uncertain. Trimming took off 5 bases at V and 0 bases at J, with 14 bases between the two ends. The CDR3 is 16 residues long. Per germline, CDR1 MNHEY and CDR2 SMNVEV (reference sequence). The CDR3 loop reads CASSPRRVTSGNTIYF. In DNA, the CDR3 is TGTGCCAGCAGTCCCCGAAGAGTAACCTCTGGAAACACCATATATTTT.

The chain has TRBV5-5 and TRBJ1-4; TRBD1 is a possible D gene (5 bases). The germline CDR1 and CDR2 sequences are SGHKS and YYEKEE (reference sequence). The germline V and J ends were trimmed by 0 bases and 6 bases, with 15 bases remaining between them. The CDR3 loop spans 16 amino acids. CDR3 coding DNA: TGTGCCAGCAGCTTGGATTCAGGGTACGAGGATGAAAAACTGTTTTTT. Translating it yields CASSLDSGYEDEKLFF.

This rearrangement joins TRBV11-2 to TRBJ2-7; D may match TRBD1 or TRBD2 (5 bases each). Trimming took 4 bases from V and 5 from J, leaving 18 bases between them. Germline-derived CDR1 and CDR2 are SGHAT and FQNNGV. CDR3 length: 15 amino acids. CDR3 sequence: CASSSVASRGHEQYF. The DNA for the CDR3 is TGTGCCAGCAGCTCCGTAGCCTCCCGGGGCCACGAGCAGTACTTC.

The chain couples TRBV20-1 to TRBJ2-1; D ambiguous. Germline V lookup: CDR1 DFQATT, CDR2 SNEGSKA (reference sequence). V was cut by 3 bases and J by 9 bases, with 9 bases left in between. The CDR3 loop spans 11 amino acids. The CDR3: CSASGRSEQFF. Here the CDR3 DNA reads TGCAGTGCTAGTGGTCGCAGTGAGCAGTTCTTC.

In its sample, this clonotype was seen many times. The chain uses TRBV7-9 and TRBJ2-1, with D possibly being TRBD1 (6 bases). CDR1 and CDR2 (germline): SEHNR, FQNEAQ (reference sequence). Trimming pared 1 base from V and 10 bases from J, leaving 11 bases between. The CDR3 length is 13 residues. The CDR3 nucleotides are TGTGCCAGCAGCTTAGATCAGGGGCGCGAGCAGTTCTTC. It specifies CASSLDQGREQFF.

This clonotype was recorded many times. The gene calls are TRBV20-1 and TRBJ2-7; D is perhaps TRBD1 (7 bases). V lost 5 bases and J 6 bases, leaving 17 bases between the germline ends. Germline CDR1 is DFQATT and CDR2 is SNEGSKA (reference sequence). This CDR3 has 13 residues. The CDR3 bases are TGCAGTGCTGTATATAGACAGGGAGGCGAGCAGTACTTC. Its protein is CSAVYRQGGEQYF.

This clonotype was counted at least ten times. The chain recombines TRBV28 with TRBJ2-3; TRBD1 is a possible D gene (5 bases). V was trimmed by 5 bases and J by 2 bases, leaving 11 bases between them. The germline V gene encodes CDR1 MDHEN and CDR2 SYDVKM. The CDR3 has 14 residues. CDR3 in DNA: TGTGCCAGCAGTCTAAGACAGTCCACAGATACGCAGTATTTT. Amino acids: CASSLRQSTDTQYF.

The chain uses TRBV28 and TRBJ1-3, with 10 positions matching TRBD1. V was clipped by 8 bases and J by 2 bases; unmatched bases: 3. Germline lookup yields CDR1 MDHEN and CDR2 SYDVKM. The CDR3 is 14 amino acids. The CDR3 DNA sequence: TGTGCCAGCGAGGACAGGGGGACTGGAAACACCATATATTTT. This gives the protein CASEDRGTGNTIYF.

This clonotype has only a few counts. The J gene is TRBJ2-1, the V gene TRBV28; no reliable D call. Germline-derived CDR1 and CDR2 are MDHEN and SYDVKM. V was clipped by 3 bases and J by 5 bases, with 11 bases between them. CDR3 length: 14 residues. This chain's CDR3 is CASSLGFPNNEQFF. The CDR3 nucleotides are TGTGCCAGCAGTTTGGGGTTCCCGAACAATGAGCAGTTCTTC.

This clonotype was seen just once. This chain uses TRBV5-1 with TRBJ2-7; weak D call: TRBD2 (6 bases). Per the germline V gene, CDR1 is SGHRS and CDR2 is YFSETQ. V lost 4 bases, J lost 3 bases, and 14 bases lay in between. This CDR3 spans 14 amino acids. The CDR3 here is CASSLSGEGYEQYF. The CDR3 DNA sequence: TGCGCCAGCAGCCTTAGCGGAGAGGGCTACGAGCAGTACTTC.

CDR3 nucleotides: TGTGCCAGCAGCCCACGGGGTCCTCGGGAGCAGTTCTTC. This encodes CASSPRGPREQFF. The chain uses TRBV7-2 and TRBJ2-1, with D maybe TRBD2 (5 bases). The CDR3 is made up of 13 amino acids. The V and J ends lost 5 bases and 10 bases respectively, with 15 bases between them. The germline CDR1 and CDR2 sequences are SGHTA and FQGNSA.

In its sample, this clonotype was seen once. Relative to the germline gene, one junction end is altered; a read error may explain this. V usage is TRBV11-2 and J usage is TRBJ2-3, with TRBD1 as a possible D gene (6 bases). The CDR3 runs to 17 residues. CDR1 SGHAT and CDR2 FQNNGV come from the germline V gene. Here the CDR3 DNA reads TGTGCCAGCAGCCAAACAGGGTACGACTTGAGCACAGATACGAAGTATTTT. Translating it yields CASSQTGYDLSTDTKYF.

This clonotype was seen ten or more times. This rearrangement joins TRBV5-1 to TRBJ1-2; D is unresolved. V lost 0 bases to trimming and J lost 3 bases, with 9 bases between them. This CDR3 is built from 14 residues. Germline-derived CDR1 and CDR2 are SGHRS and YFSETQ. CDR3 protein: CASSLDSWDYGYTF. The CDR3 DNA reads as TGCGCCAGCAGCTTGGACTCTTGGGACTATGGCTACACCTTC.

There are many counts of this clonotype. V gene TRBV11-1 combines with J gene TRBJ2-1, with 8 positions matching TRBD2. Trimming at V came to 3 bases and at J to 9 bases, leaving 19 bases not matched to a gene. CDR3 size: 18 residues. Germline loops: CDR1 SGHAT, CDR2 FQDESV (reference sequence). The CDR3 protein is CASSLSSSAGGGGSEQFF. CDR3 sequence (DNA): TGTGCCAGCAGCTTGAGTAGTTCGGCGGGAGGAGGAGGGAGTGAGCAGTTCTTC. Variable domain in full (rest from reference TRBV11-1 and TRBJ2-1): EAEVAQSPRYKITEKSQAVAFWCDPISGHATLYWYRQILGQGPELLVQFQDESVVDDSQLPKDRFSAERLKGVDSTLKIQPAELGDSAMYLCASSLSSSAGGGGSEQFFGPGTRLTVL.

This clonotype was counted at least ten times. V usage is TRBV6-5 and J usage is TRBJ2-1; the D call may be TRBD1 or TRBD2 (5 bases each). The germline V and J ends were trimmed by 7 bases and 0 bases, with 13 bases remaining between them. The CDR3 has 15 amino acids. Per the germline V gene, CDR1 is MNHEY and CDR2 is SVGAGI. CDR3 residues: CASTPGTLSYNEQFF. Written as DNA, the CDR3 is TGTGCCAGCACCCCCGGGACGCTCTCCTACAATGAGCAGTTCTTC.